This T cell receptor (beta chain) derives from a study of T cell repertoires in cytomegalovirus infection. For the study at large: HLA-B-restricted CMV epitopes that are well studied were used alongside recently identified HLA-C-restricted ones. Public TCR beta signatures provided an indication of both CMV infection and a matching HLA type.

Study-wide points: Public TCR beta family frequency separated CMV-and-HLA carriers, including in an independent cohort. CMV-specific TCR beta clonotypes restricted by HLA-C dominated the ex vivo response.

Each CDR3 protein is one row after TCRdb ran MiXCR on the reads. In the table there are under 40,000 distinct CDR3 sequences, approximately 52% of which are singletons. Regarding this clonotype: Antigen specificity is unknown.

V dropped 6 bases and J dropped 1 base, with 18 bases sitting between them. The CDR3 is 17 amino acids. The source material was CD8+ T cells from cultured PBMCs, sampled from culture after CMV antigen stimulation. The clonotype was recovered from a human donor in good health (CMV status not recorded). Some clones in this sample may be carry-over from other donors' samples. The V gene is TRBV12-3 or TRBV12-4, the J gene TRBJ2-2; the D gene is possibly TRBD2 (7 bases). DNA of the CDR3: TGTGCCAGCAGGGCCGCCGGGGGAGGGGGGAACACCGGGGAGCTGTTTTTT. Translation gives CASRAAGGGGNTGELFF.